This note documents a single TCR beta chain sequence. The CDR3 extends over 16 amino acids. V trimming: 4 bases; J trimming: 0 bases; junction bases outside the gene matches: 4. CDR1 is PRHDT and CDR2 is FYEKMQ in the germline V gene (reference sequence). The data are from a study of beta chain features in type 1 diabetes. Every bit of the isolated RNA underwent reverse transcription, so sequencing read expressed TCRB transcripts. Method: immunoSEQ multiplex PCR; TCRdb's copy keeps in-frame clones and lacks some. Here the sample spans about 290,000 clones, approximately 8% being singletons. What was sequenced was central memory CD4+ T cells from blood. The chain is built from TRBV13 and TRBJ2-1; 9 bases agree with TRBD2. The sequence was obtained from a woman aged 18-35 years in good health. The CDR3 loop is CASSSSGAHSYNEQFF. CDR3 DNA: TGTGCCAGCAGCTCTAGCGGGGCGCACTCCTACAATGAGCAGTTCTTC.